This T cell receptor beta chain was identified in a study of blood T cell repertoires in COVID-19 (dated by TCRdb to the early 2020s). Describing the broader study: Samples covering the acute and convalescent phases of COVID-19 were provided by collaborators in the United States, Italy and Spain. The prospective study material was composed of cDNA or gDNA derived from T cells, B-cell-depleted T cells, or PBMCs. The dataset comprised deeply sampled blood TCRbeta repertoires from subjects exposed to, actively infected with, or recovered from COVID-19. A freely available public database, intended as a resource for researchers studying the immune response to SARS-CoV-2, is where the repertoires were released. The samples were drawn from two sources: the first 160 participants of the ongoing ImmuneRACE study, and some 1,300 subjects contributed by 6 global collaborators. A de-identified subject ID, COVID-19 status, age in years and sex were almost always included in the sample metadata. HLA class I and class II types, where available, came from metadata supplied by the sample provider rather than from assay-based typing.

TCRbeta CDR3 regions were amplified from genomic DNA by means of the immunoSEQ Assay, a bias-controlled multiplex PCR. The source study handled its data this way. Within the assay, amplification of reference gene primers was used to estimate how many nucleated cells each sample contained. Sequence reads were collapsed and filtered to measure the absolute abundance of every unique TCRbeta CDR3 rearrangement. For each sample, productive Simpson clonality was calculated as the square root of Simpson's diversity index over productive rearrangements. What TCRdb holds here is the immuneACCESS table cut down to in-frame rearrangements. Part of the clones is not present; checked against another copy, under half of the missing clones reflect an unresolved V gene, and the others are unexplained. The V and J calls and clone size were taken over from that table, and D and trimming were inferred from the DNA. Here the sample has tens of thousands of clones; 70% to 90% occur a single time. Jointly, the top ten make up 6.5% to 9.5% of the sample.

Points on this clone: The clone's antigen remains unknown. Base qualities are not at hand, and no much larger clone is one base apart.

Germline trimming: 5 bases from V, 2 bases from J; junction bases outside gene matches: 3. Its CDR3 holds 14 amino acids, cysteine through phenylalanine. Of the read, only the CDR3 DNA is kept; its 42 bases are in frame from base 1. The CDR1 and CDR2 encoded by the germline V gene are MDHEN and SYDVKM. Each collaborating institution followed its own protocols to collect whole blood in K2EDTA tubes. For TCRbeta analysis, collaborators shipped samples as frozen whole blood, isolated PBMCs, or DNA extracted from either of those sample types. Broad study findings and their caveats: How much clinical and demographic metadata was included differed by source and by participant, and the metadata was provided uncurated.

The clonotype originates from a woman in her seventies with acute or convalescent COVID-19. Sequencing was performed on peripheral blood. Recombination connected TRBV28 to TRBJ2-5, and 9 junction bases match TRBD2. The CDR3 protein is CASSISGRQETQYF. The DNA is as follows: TGTGCCAGCAGTATTAGCGGGAGACAAGAGACCCAGTACTTC.